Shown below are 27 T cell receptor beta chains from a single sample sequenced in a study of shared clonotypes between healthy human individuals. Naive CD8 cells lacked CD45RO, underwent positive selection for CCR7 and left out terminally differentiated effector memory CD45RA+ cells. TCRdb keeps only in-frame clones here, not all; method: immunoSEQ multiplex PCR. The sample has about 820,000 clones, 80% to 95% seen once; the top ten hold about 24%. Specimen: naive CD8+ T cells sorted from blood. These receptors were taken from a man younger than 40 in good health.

CDR3 protein: CASSGQKDSPYEQYF. CDR3 bases: TGTGCCAGCAGTGGCCAGAAGGACTCCCCCTACGAGCAGTACTTC. The chain recombines TRBV28 with TRBJ2-7; TRBD2 might be the D (5 bases). The CDR3 totals 15 residues. V was clipped by 5 bases and J by 2 bases, with 16 bases between them. The germline V gene encodes CDR1 MDHEN and CDR2 SYDVKM.

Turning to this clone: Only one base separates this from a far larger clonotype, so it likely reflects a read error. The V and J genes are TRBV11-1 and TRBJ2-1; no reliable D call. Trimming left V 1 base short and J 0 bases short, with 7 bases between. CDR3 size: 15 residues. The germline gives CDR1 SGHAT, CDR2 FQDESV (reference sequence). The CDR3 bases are TGTGCCAGCAGCTTAGGGCCTAGCTCCTACAATGAGCAGTTCTTC. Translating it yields CASSLGPSSYNEQFF.

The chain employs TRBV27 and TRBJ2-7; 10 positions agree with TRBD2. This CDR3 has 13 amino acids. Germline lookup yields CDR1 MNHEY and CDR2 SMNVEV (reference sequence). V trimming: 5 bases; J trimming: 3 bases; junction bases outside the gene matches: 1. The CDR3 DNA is TGTGCCAGCAGTCTAGCGGGAGTCTACGAGCAGTACTTC. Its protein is CASSLAGVYEQYF.

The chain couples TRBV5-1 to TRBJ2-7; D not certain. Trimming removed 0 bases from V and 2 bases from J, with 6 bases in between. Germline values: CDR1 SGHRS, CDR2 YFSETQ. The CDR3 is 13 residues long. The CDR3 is CASSLVTAYEQYF. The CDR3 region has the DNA TGCGCCAGCAGCTTGGTTACAGCCTACGAGCAGTACTTC.

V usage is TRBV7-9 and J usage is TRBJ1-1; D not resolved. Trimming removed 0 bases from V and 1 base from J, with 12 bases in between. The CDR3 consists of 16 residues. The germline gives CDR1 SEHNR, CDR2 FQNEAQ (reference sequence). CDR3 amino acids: CASSLATLWENTEAFF. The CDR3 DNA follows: TGTGCCAGCAGCTTAGCTACGTTATGGGAGAACACTGAAGCTTTCTTT.

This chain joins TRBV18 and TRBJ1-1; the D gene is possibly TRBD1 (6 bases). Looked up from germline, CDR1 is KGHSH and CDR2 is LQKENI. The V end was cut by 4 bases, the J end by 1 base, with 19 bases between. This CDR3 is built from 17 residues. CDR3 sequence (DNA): TGTGCCAGCTCACAAACACAGGGTATGTCATCGAACACTGAAGCTTTCTTT. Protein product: CASSQTQGMSSNTEAFF.

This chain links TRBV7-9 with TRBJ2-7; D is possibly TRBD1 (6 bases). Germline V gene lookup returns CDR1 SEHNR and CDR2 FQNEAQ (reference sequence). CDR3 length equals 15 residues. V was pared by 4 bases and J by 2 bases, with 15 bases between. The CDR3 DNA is TGTGCCAGCAGCTCCATGGGACAAGGTACCTACGAGCAGTACTTC. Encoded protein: CASSSMGQGTYEQYF.

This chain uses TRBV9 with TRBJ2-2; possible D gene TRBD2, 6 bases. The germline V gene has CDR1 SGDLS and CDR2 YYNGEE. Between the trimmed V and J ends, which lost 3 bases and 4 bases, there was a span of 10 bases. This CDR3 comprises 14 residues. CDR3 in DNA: TGTGCCAGCAGCGGGGGACTGAGCACCGGGGAGCTGTTTTTT. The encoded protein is CASSGGLSTGELFF.

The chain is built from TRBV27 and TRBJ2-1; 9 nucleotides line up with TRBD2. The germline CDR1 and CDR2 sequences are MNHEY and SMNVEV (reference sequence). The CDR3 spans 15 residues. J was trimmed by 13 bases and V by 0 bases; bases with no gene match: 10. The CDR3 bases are TGTGCCAGCAGTTTATCTGCTAGCGGGACCGTGGTTCAGTTCTTC. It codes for CASSLSASGTVVQFF.

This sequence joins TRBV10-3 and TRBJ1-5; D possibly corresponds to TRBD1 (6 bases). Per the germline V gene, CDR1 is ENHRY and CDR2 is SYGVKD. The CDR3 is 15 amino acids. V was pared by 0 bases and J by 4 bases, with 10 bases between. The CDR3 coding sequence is TGTGCCATCAGTGAGTCGGTGCAGGGGAATCAGCCCCAGCATTTT. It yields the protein CAISESVQGNQPQHF.

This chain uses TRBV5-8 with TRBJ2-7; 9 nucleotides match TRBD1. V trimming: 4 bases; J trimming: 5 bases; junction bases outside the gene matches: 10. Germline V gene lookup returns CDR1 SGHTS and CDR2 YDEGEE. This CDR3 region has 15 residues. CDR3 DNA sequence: TGTGCCAGCAGCCCCGTTGGACAGGGGAAGGACGAGCAGTACTTC. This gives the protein CASSPVGQGKDEQYF.

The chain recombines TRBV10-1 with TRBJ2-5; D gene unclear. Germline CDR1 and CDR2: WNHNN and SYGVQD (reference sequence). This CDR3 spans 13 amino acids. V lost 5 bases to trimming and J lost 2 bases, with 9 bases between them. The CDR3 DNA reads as TGCGCCAGCAGTCGAGACACGCAAGAGACCCAGTACTTC. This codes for CASSRDTQETQYF.

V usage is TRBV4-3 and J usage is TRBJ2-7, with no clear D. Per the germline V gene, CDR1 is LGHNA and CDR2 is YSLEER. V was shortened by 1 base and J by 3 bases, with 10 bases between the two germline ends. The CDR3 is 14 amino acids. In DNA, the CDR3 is TGCGCCAGCAGCCAAGGCGGAATAGGCTACGAGCAGTACTTC. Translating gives CASSQGGIGYEQYF.

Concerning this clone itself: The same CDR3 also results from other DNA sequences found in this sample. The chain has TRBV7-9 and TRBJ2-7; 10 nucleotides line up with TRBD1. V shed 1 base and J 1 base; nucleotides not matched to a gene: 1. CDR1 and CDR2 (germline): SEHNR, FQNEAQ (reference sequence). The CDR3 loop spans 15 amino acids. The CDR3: CASSLGTGGSYEQYF. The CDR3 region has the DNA TGTGCCAGCAGCTTAGGGACAGGGGGTTCCTACGAGCAGTACTTC.

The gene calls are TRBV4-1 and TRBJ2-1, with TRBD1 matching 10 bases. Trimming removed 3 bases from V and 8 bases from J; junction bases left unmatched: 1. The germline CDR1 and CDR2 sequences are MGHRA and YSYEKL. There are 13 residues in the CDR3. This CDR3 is CASSQDRGDEQFF. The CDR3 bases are TGCGCCAGCAGCCAGGACAGGGGGGATGAGCAGTTCTTC.

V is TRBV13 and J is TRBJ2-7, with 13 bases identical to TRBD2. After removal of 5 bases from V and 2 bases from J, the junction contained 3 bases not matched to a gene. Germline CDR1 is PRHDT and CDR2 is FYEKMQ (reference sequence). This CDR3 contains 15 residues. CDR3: CASSVLAGGPYEQYF. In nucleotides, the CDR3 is TGTGCCAGCAGCGTACTAGCGGGAGGGCCCTACGAGCAGTACTTC.

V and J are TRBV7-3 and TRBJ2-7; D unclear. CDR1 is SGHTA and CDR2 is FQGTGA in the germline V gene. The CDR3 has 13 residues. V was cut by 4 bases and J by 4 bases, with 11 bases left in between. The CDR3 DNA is TGTGCCAGCAGCTCTCTTGATGGGTACGAGCAGTACTTC. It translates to CASSSLDGYEQYF.

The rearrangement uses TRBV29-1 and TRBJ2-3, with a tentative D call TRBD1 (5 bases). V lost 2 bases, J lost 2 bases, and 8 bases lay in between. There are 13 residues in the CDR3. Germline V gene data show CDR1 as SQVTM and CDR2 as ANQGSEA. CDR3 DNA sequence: TGCAGCGTTGAACAGGGCCTCACAGATACGCAGTATTTT. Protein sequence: CSVEQGLTDTQYF.

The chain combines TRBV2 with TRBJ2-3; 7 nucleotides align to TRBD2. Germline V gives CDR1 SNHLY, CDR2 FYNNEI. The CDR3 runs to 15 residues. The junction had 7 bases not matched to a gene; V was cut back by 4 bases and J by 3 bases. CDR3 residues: CASSAGGSQTDTQYF. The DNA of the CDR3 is TGTGCCAGCAGTGCTGGCGGGAGTCAGACAGATACGCAGTATTTT.

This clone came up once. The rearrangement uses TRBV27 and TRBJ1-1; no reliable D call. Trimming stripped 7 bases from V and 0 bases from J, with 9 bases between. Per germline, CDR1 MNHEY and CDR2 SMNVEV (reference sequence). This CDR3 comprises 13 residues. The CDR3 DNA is TGTGCCAGCAACCGAGGGTTGAACACTGAAGCTTTCTTT. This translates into CASNRGLNTEAFF.

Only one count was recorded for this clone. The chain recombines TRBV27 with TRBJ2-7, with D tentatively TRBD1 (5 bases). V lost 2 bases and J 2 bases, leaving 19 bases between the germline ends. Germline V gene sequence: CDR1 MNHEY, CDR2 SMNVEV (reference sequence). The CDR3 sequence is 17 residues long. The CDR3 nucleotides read TGTGCCAGCAGTTTAAACCCCTGGGGCGGCCCCACCTACGAGCAGTACTTC. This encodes CASSLNPWGGPTYEQYF.

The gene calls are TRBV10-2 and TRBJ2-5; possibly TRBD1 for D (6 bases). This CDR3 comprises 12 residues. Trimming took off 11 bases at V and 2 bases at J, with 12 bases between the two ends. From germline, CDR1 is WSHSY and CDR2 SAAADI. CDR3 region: CAQIGGQETQYF. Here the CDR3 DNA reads TGCGCCCAGATAGGGGGTCAAGAGACCCAGTACTTC.

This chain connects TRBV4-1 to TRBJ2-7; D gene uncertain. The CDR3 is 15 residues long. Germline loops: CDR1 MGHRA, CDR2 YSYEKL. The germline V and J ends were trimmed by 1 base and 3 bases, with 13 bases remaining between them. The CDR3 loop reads CASSQAMAGNYEQYF. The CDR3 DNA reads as TGCGCCAGCAGCCAAGCGATGGCTGGCAACTACGAGCAGTACTTC.

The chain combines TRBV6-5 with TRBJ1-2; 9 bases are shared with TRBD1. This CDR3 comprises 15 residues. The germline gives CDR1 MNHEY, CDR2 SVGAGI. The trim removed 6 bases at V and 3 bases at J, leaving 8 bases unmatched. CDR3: CASRLGTGSHYGYTF. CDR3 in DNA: TGTGCCAGCAGGCTCGGGACAGGGTCTCACTATGGCTACACCTTC.

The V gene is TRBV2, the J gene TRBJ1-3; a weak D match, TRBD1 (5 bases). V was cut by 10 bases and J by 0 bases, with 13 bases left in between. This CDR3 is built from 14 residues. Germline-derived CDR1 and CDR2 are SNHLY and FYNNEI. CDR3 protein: CAKRQFDSGNTIYF. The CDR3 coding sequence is TGTGCCAAAAGACAGTTCGACTCTGGAAACACCATATATTTT.

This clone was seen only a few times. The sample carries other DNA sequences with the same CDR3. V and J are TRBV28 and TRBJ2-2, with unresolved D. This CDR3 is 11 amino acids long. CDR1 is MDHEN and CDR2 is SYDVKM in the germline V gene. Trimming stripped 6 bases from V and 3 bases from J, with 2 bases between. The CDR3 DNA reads TGTGCCAGCAGCTACACCGGGGAGCTGTTTTTT. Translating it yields CASSYTGELFF.

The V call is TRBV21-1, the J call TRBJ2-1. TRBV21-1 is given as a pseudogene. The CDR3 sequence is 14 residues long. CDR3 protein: CASSRITATNEQFF. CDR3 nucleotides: TGTGCCAGCAGCAGGATTACAGCGACCAATGAGCAGTTCTTC.